One and the same sample provided the 17 T cell receptor beta chains below, sequenced in a study of shared clonotypes between healthy human individuals. As defined, naive CD8 cells were CD45RO-negative and positively selected for CCR7, with terminally differentiated effector memory CD45RA+ cells excluded. Generated by immunoSEQ multiplex PCR, the TCRdb table keeps only in-frame clones and is missing some. This table has 2 million to 2.5 million clones, about 95% appearing once. The sample comprised naive CD8+ T cells sorted from blood. The receptor source for this set is a young man in good health.

V is TRBV14 and J is TRBJ1-1; 8 bases fit TRBD1. Germline CDR1 reads SGHDN; CDR2 reads FVKESK. CDR3 length: 16 amino acids. With 4 bases clipped from V and 0 bases from J, the junction kept 7 bases outside the gene matches. In nucleotides, the CDR3 is TGTGCCAGCAGCCCCAGACAGGGGACCGTGAACACTGAAGCTTTCTTT. Protein: CASSPRQGTVNTEAFF.

The J gene is TRBJ2-7, the V gene TRBV7-8, with 10 bases fitting TRBD1. The CDR3 extends over 16 amino acids. Trimming took 5 bases from V and 5 from J; bases not matched to a gene: 12. CDR1 is SGHVS and CDR2 is FQNEAQ in the germline V gene. CDR3 DNA: TGTGCCAGCAGCCCTAGACCGGGACAGGGGAACGACGAGCAGTACTTC. Translated, it gives CASSPRPGQGNDEQYF.

V and J are TRBV4-1 and TRBJ2-2; D is unclear. V lost 2 bases to trimming and J lost 1 base, with 5 bases between them. The CDR3 covers 14 residues. Germline V gene sequence: CDR1 MGHRA, CDR2 YSYEKL. CDR3 protein: CASSQIGNTGELFF. CDR3 DNA sequence: TGCGCCAGCAGCCAAATCGGGAACACCGGGGAGCTGTTTTTT.

This rearrangement joins TRBV7-9 to TRBJ2-2, with D tentatively TRBD1 or TRBD2 (5 bases each). The CDR3 covers 17 residues. CDR1 and CDR2 (germline): SEHNR, FQNEAQ (reference sequence). Trimming stripped 7 bases from V and 3 bases from J, with 21 bases between. The CDR3 loop reads CASTLRKEGTDTGELFF. CDR3 sequence (DNA): TGTGCCAGCACCCTACGGAAAGAGGGGACGGACACCGGGGAGCTGTTTTTT.

Of note for this clone: The junction and the germline gene differ at one end; a read error may be behind it. The chain has TRBV5-1 and TRBJ1-2, with D uncertain. The CDR3 spans 14 residues. Per the germline V gene, CDR1 is SGHRS and CDR2 is YFSETQ. The CDR3 DNA follows: TGCGCCAGCAGCTTTTCGACGGAGATTATGGCTTTGTCCTTC. Its translation is CASSFSTEIMALSF.

This clone was detected only once. The rearrangement joins TRBV5-5 to TRBJ2-5; D gene uncertain. V gave up 0 bases and J gave up 1 base, with 7 bases separating them. The CDR3 covers 14 residues. Germline CDR1 and CDR2: SGHKS and YYEKEE (reference sequence). The CDR3 spells CASSLAATQETQYF. The CDR3 nucleotides read TGTGCCAGCAGCTTGGCGGCAACCCAAGAGACCCAGTACTTC.

On this clone itself: Relative to the germline gene, one junction end is altered; a read error may explain this. The chain carries TRBV7-8 and TRBJ2-1; 9 nucleotides align to TRBD2. The CDR3 consists of 15 residues. Germline CDR1 is SGHVS and CDR2 is FQNEAQ. The CDR3: CASTLIAGGNNEQFF. The CDR3 region has the DNA TGTGCCAGCACCTTAATCGCGGGAGGGAACAATGAGCAGTTCTTC.

As concerns this clone: The sample holds other DNA sequences that translate to the same CDR3. The rearrangement links TRBV11-2 to TRBJ2-7; D unresolved. The CDR3 totals 12 residues. V lost 0 bases and J 4 bases, leaving 4 bases between the germline ends. Germline CDR1 reads SGHAT; CDR2 reads FQNNGV. This chain's CDR3 is CASSLDLYEQYF. The CDR3 bases are TGTGCCAGCAGCTTAGATCTGTACGAGCAGTACTTC.

In this sample, this clone turned up once. This sequence joins TRBV10-3 and TRBJ2-3; D is uncertain. Germline CDR1 reads ENHRY; CDR2 reads SYGVKD. V lost 5 bases and J 0 bases, leaving 12 bases between the germline ends. The CDR3 is 15 amino acids. In DNA form, the CDR3 reads TGTGCCATCAGTCTAGAAGGTATTAGCACAGATACGCAGTATTTT. Its protein is CAISLEGISTDTQYF.

The V gene is TRBV6-5, the J gene TRBJ1-4; D unclear. V gave up 7 bases and J gave up 4 bases, with 7 bases separating them. Per germline, CDR1 MNHEY and CDR2 SVGAGI. The CDR3 consists of 12 residues. Here the CDR3 reads CASTLNNEKLFF. The CDR3 DNA sequence: TGTGCCAGCACCCTCAATAATGAAAAACTGTTTTTT.

V and J are TRBV6-5 and TRBJ2-7; maybe TRBD1 (6 bases). This CDR3 contains 14 residues. Germline V gives CDR1 MNHEY, CDR2 SVGAGI. Between the trimmed V and J ends, which lost 8 bases and 2 bases, there was a span of 16 bases. The CDR3 DNA follows: TGTGCCAGCGGAGAGGGGGTATACCCCTACGAGCAGTACTTC. Protein: CASGEGVYPYEQYF.

This clone was detected only once. Other DNA variants within this sample encode the same CDR3. This chain connects TRBV5-8 to TRBJ1-5; D is undetermined. V was cut by 0 bases and J by 3 bases, with 7 bases left in between. Germline loops: CDR1 SGHTS, CDR2 YDEGEE. The CDR3 consists of 14 residues. This CDR3 reads CASSLGQINQPQHF. The CDR3 DNA sequence: TGTGCCAGCAGCTTGGGGCAGATCAATCAGCCCCAGCATTTT.

The chain combines TRBV30 with TRBJ2-1; D possibly corresponds to TRBD2 (7 bases). The CDR3 is 13 residues long. Trimming removed 0 bases from V and 5 bases from J, with 8 bases in between. The germline CDR1 and CDR2 sequences are GTSNPN and SVGIG (reference sequence). The chain's CDR3 is CAWSVGGDNEQFF. The CDR3 bases are TGTGCCTGGAGTGTAGGGGGGGACAATGAGCAGTTCTTC.

Details on this clone: The sample has other DNA sequences that encode this CDR3 too. This CDR3 is CASSLEVYNEQFF. CDR3 in DNA: TGTGCCAGCAGCTTAGAGGTCTACAATGAGCAGTTCTTC. The chain employs TRBV11-2 and TRBJ2-1; no clear D gene. The CDR3 spans 13 residues. The ends were cut back, 0 bases at V and 3 bases at J, with 3 bases in the middle. Germline V gene sequence: CDR1 SGHAT, CDR2 FQNNGV.

The V call is TRBV9, the J call TRBJ2-1; D possibly corresponds to TRBD2 (6 bases). V shed 2 bases and J shed 0 bases, with 12 bases lying between them. This CDR3 is 16 amino acids long. Germline V gives CDR1 SGDLS, CDR2 YYNGEE. For the CDR3, the DNA is TGTGCCAGCAGCGTTTGGGGGGTTGGCTCCTACAATGAGCAGTTCTTC. It yields the protein CASSVWGVGSYNEQFF.

The chain joins TRBV6-5 to TRBJ2-7, with 11 nucleotides matching TRBD2. This CDR3 has 14 residues. The V gene end was trimmed by 5 bases and the J gene end by 5 bases; junction bases not matched to a gene: 5. Germline values: CDR1 MNHEY, CDR2 SVGAGI. In DNA form, the CDR3 reads TGTGCCAGCAGTCGACTAGCGGGGAAGAACGAGCAGTACTTC. Amino acid sequence: CASSRLAGKNEQYF.

The CDR3 nucleotides read TGTGCCAGCAGCCCTCCCGGGGGAGGAAACTATGGCTACACCTTC. Its protein is CASSPPGGGNYGYTF. The chain joins TRBV5-6 to TRBJ1-2; D may be TRBD1 (5 bases). CDR1 is SGHDT, CDR2 YYEEEE, per germline. The V end lost 4 bases, the J end lost 2 bases, and 15 bases lay between the germline ends. This CDR3 has 15 residues.